This T cell receptor (beta chain) derives from a study of T cells after yellow fever vaccination. Study conclusions and caveats: Most primary-vaccination clones reappeared after the booster (around 95% CD4, 88% CD8). The study noted that FACS-sorted repertoires could contain abundant clonotypes contaminating from the bulk population.

The authors made TCR cDNA by 5'RACE template switching, adding a universal primer site and UMIs. TCRdb reprocessed the 5' RACE reads via MiXCR and lists one record per CDR3 protein. The data show roughly 150,000 distinct CDR3 sequences, 7.7% seen once. This clonotype was recorded many times. The target antigen is unknown. The germline V gene has CDR1 SQVTM and CDR2 ANQGSEA. The CDR3 extends over 15 amino acids. V trimming: 4 bases; J trimming: 1 base; junction bases outside the gene matches: 8. The rearrangement links TRBV29-1 to TRBJ2-5, with 8 bases aligning to TRBD2. The sequence was obtained from a man under 40 who received the YFV17D yellow fever vaccine. This specimen consisted of CD4+ T cells sorted from PBMCs, obtained 5 days after the yellow fever booster vaccination. CDR3 nucleotide sequence: TGCAGCGTTGGAACGGGGGGGGGACTCCAAGAGACCCAGTACTTC. This translates into CSVGTGGGLQETQYF.